This TCR beta chain was sequenced for a study of sequential checkpoint blockade in melanoma. Study-wide background: Patients were randomized 1:1 to nivolumab-then-ipilimumab or ipilimumab-then-nivolumab first-line.

Assay used: immunoSEQ multiplex PCR; TCRdb lists only in-frame clones, some missing. This repertoire shows about 18,000 clones, approximately 77% found once; its top ten account for about a fifth. Treatment meaning: randomized to nivolumab then ipilimumab (arm A) or the reverse (arm B). DNA-damaging chemotherapy had not been given to any patient beforehand. CDR3 size: 16 residues. The ends lost 0 bases at V and 3 bases at J; junction bases unmatched: 4. Germline V gene sequence: CDR1 MNHEY, CDR2 SVGAGI. The material was CD8+ T cells sorted from blood (inferred from file names), obtained from a patient given nivolumab and ipilimumab in sequence. The rearrangement joins TRBV6-5 to TRBJ2-3, with 9 bases identical to TRBD1. This clonotype was sampled from a human donor with melanoma. The CDR3 DNA reads TGTGCCAGCAGTTACTCCGGGACAGGGTGGACAGATACGCAGTATTTT. As protein: CASSYSGTGWTDTQYF.